This TCR beta chain originates from a study of cytomegalovirus exposure and HLA in healthy donors. 60 Vbeta and 13 Jbeta primers were used in PCR. Method: immunoSEQ multiplex PCR; TCRdb's copy keeps in-frame clones and lacks some. The sample yields fewer than 140,000 clones, 70% to 75% seen once. Study-level findings and limits: TCR beta chain V- and J-gene trimming was linked, in a later analysis, to a missense variant in DCLRE1C. An analysis that was carried out later associated 16,951 TCR beta sequences with HLA alleles at 0.05 false discovery rate.

A word on this clone: Its target is unknown.

With 6 bases removed from V and 3 bases from J, the gap between germline ends came to 17 bases. This CDR3 spans 15 amino acids. Looked up from germline, CDR1 is MNHEY and CDR2 is SMNVEV (reference sequence). Source material: PBMCs. This receptor was taken from a female donor in good health and CMV-seronegative. The V gene is TRBV27, the J gene TRBJ1-1, with D possibly matching TRBD1 (5 bases). The CDR3 reads CASRGWAGLDTEAFF. Written as DNA, the CDR3 is TGTGCCAGCAGGGGATGGGCGGGACTCGACACTGAAGCTTTCTTT.